This entry features one T cell receptor beta chain sequence. Its cognate antigen is unknown. From the RT-PCR reads, TCRdb called clonotypes with MiXCR, one entry per CDR3 protein. Of some 500,000 distinct CDR3 sequences listed, approximately 24% were seen once; the top ten hold approximately 1.9%. This sample is drawn from a study of response to subunit inactivated influenza vaccine. Study-wide points: It was suggested by the authors that few new T cells are recruited by each seasonal influenza vaccination.

Germline V gene lookup returns CDR1 SGHRS and CDR2 YFSETQ. V shed 4 bases and J shed 5 bases, with 13 bases lying between them. The CDR3 is 14 residues long. The rearrangement links TRBV5-1 to TRBJ2-4; D possibly uses TRBD1 or TRBD2 (5 bases each). The receptor was derived from a man aged 50 or older who received an inactivated influenza vaccine. The specimen was CD4+ T cells sorted from PBMCs, collected less than 6 days after vaccination. The CDR3 sequence is CASSPGTSQNIQYF. CDR3 DNA: TGCGCCAGCAGCCCCGGGACCTCCCAAAACATTCAGTACTTC.